The 18 T cell receptor beta chains below all came from one sample that was sequenced in a study of vaccination and CD4 T cells after COVID-19. The study sequenced cultured CD4+ T cell DNA using the Oncomine TCR Beta short-read assay. TCRdb redid the calling of the PCR reads with MiXCR, one entry per CDR3 protein. The sample lists 15,000 to 20,000 distinct CDR3 sequences; approximately 50% were seen once. The treatment is: 10-day PBMC culture with coronavirus spike peptide pools or control peptides (ViraFEST assay). No antigen is known for these receptors. The sequenced material came from CD4+ T cells from blood, cultured in vitro. Receptors were obtained from a human donor who had recovered from COVID-19.

The chain is built from TRBV7-6 and TRBJ2-7, with D possibly TRBD1 on 5 matching bases. V was trimmed by 5 bases and J by 4 bases, leaving 18 bases between them. The CDR3 loop spans 15 amino acids. CDR1 is SGHVS, CDR2 FNYEAQ, per germline. This CDR3 reads CASSPRYRNWYEQYF. The CDR3, as DNA: TGTGCCAGCAGCCCCCGATACAGGAATTGGTACGAGCAGTACTTC. The full variable domain, its missing parts supplied by reference TRBV7-6 and TRBJ2-7, is GAGVSQSPRYKVTKRGQDVALRCDPISGHVSLYWYRQALGQGPEFLTYFNYEAQQDKSGLPNDRFSAERPEGSISTLTIQRTEQRDSAMYRCASSPRYRNWYEQYFGPGTRLTVT.

The CDR3 here is CSARTGTEQETQYF. The CDR3 DNA reads TGCAGTGCTAGAACCGGGACAGAACAAGAGACCCAGTACTTC. This chain links TRBV20-1 with TRBJ2-5; 7 bases are a match to TRBD1. The germline gives CDR1 DFQATT, CDR2 SNEGSKA (reference sequence). This CDR3 has 14 amino acids. The junction had 5 bases not matched to a gene; V was cut back by 2 bases and J by 2 bases.

The chain uses TRBV20-1 and TRBJ1-1, with 7 bases matching TRBD1. Germline CDR1 DFQATT, CDR2 SNEGSKA (reference sequence). Trimming removed 6 bases from V and 10 bases from J; junction bases left unmatched: 8. The CDR3 is made up of 11 amino acids. The CDR3: CSALRQGTAFF. CDR3 bases: TGCAGTGCCCTTAGACAGGGCACAGCTTTCTTT.

The J gene is TRBJ1-2, the V gene TRBV30; 9 bases are a match to TRBD1. The length of the CDR3 is 14 residues. CDR1 is GTSNPN and CDR2 is SVGIG in the germline V gene (reference sequence). J gave up 4 bases and V 8 bases, and 11 bases lay outside the gene matches. CDR3 bases: TGTGCCCAATCTCGGACAGGGGCGAGCTATGGCTACACCTTC. Translating it yields CAQSRTGASYGYTF.

In its sample, this clonotype was seen a few times. The chain uses TRBV20-1 and TRBJ2-3, with D possibly called TRBD1 or TRBD2 (6 bases each). V lost 1 base and J lost 6, with 23 bases in between. CDR1 and CDR2 (germline): DFQATT, SNEGSKA (reference sequence). This CDR3 spans 17 amino acids. The CDR3 is CSARGVKGGHTRDTQYF. In nucleotides, the CDR3 is TGCAGTGCTAGAGGGGTAAAGGGGGGACACACGAGGGATACGCAGTATTTT.

In this sample, this clonotype turned up a few times. V and J are TRBV2 and TRBJ1-1; no clear D gene. The V end lost 3 bases, the J end lost 4 bases, and 9 bases lay between the germline ends. Germline CDR1 is SNHLY and CDR2 is FYNNEI. The CDR3 has 13 amino acids. As DNA, the CDR3 is TGTGCCAGCAGTGACCGGGAAGCCACTGAAGCTTTCTTT. This encodes CASSDREATEAFF.

CDR3 sequence reads: CASSSTGGNTEAFF. The CDR3 region has the DNA TGTGCCAGCAGCTCAACGGGGGGTAACACTGAAGCTTTCTTT. V gene TRBV7-2 combines with J gene TRBJ1-1; perhaps TRBD1 as D (5 bases). CDR1 SGHTA and CDR2 FQGNSA come from the germline V gene. The CDR3 loop spans 14 amino acids. V lost 4 bases and J lost 2, with 11 bases in between.

J is TRBJ1-1 and V is TRBV7-9, with 8 positions matching TRBD1. The junction had 10 bases not matched to a gene; V was cut back by 4 bases and J by 6 bases. The CDR3 length is 15 residues. Per germline, CDR1 SEHNR and CDR2 FQNEAQ (reference sequence). The CDR3 DNA follows: TGTGCCAGCAGCTCCCCGGGACAGGATTTCGCTGAAGCTTTCTTT. It is translated as CASSSPGQDFAEAFF.

The V and J genes are TRBV7-8 and TRBJ2-5; D is unresolved. Trimming removed 4 bases from V and 5 bases from J, with 11 bases in between. The CDR3 covers 13 residues. Germline V gene sequence: CDR1 SGHVS, CDR2 FQNEAQ. CDR3 protein: CASSSSRLETQYF. The CDR3 DNA reads TGTGCCAGCAGCTCCTCGAGGTTGGAGACCCAGTACTTC.

The genes are TRBV15 and TRBJ2-7; D unresolved. CDR3 length equals 15 residues. Germline V lookup: CDR1 LNHNV, CDR2 YYDKDF (reference sequence). The V and J ends lost 1 base and 0 bases respectively, with 10 bases between them. CDR3 residues: CATSRVQPGSYEQYF. CDR3 nucleotides: TGTGCCACCAGCAGAGTCCAGCCTGGCTCCTACGAGCAGTACTTC.

This clonotype was picked up a small number of times. This chain joins TRBV6-1 and TRBJ1-2; TRBD1 might be the D (5 bases). The length of the CDR3 is 12 residues. The V end lost 0 bases, the J end lost 9 bases, and 8 bases lay between the germline ends. In germline, CDR1 is MNHNS, CDR2 SASEGT. CDR3 DNA: TGTGCCAGCAGTGAAGCCTGGGGCCGCTACACCTTC. This translates into CASSEAWGRYTF.

This rearrangement joins TRBV7-9 to TRBJ1-4; TRBD1 might be the D (6 bases). Germline lookup yields CDR1 SEHNR and CDR2 FQNEAQ (reference sequence). V lost 5 bases and J 6 bases, leaving 22 bases between the germline ends. The CDR3 totals 17 residues. CDR3 sequence reads: CASSGSTGAWWDEKLFF. For the CDR3, the DNA is TGTGCCAGCAGCGGATCGACAGGCGCGTGGTGGGATGAAAAACTGTTTTTT.

DNA of the CDR3: TGTGCCAGCAGCTCAACGGGACATAATAATTCACCCCTCCACTTT. Its protein product is CASSSTGHNNSPLHF. This chain uses TRBV5-4 with TRBJ1-6; possibly TRBD1 for D (6 bases). The CDR3 loop spans 15 amino acids. The germline gives CDR1 SGHNT, CDR2 YYREEE (reference sequence). Trimming cost V 3 bases and J 5 bases, with 12 bases left between them.

The chain joins TRBV6-4 to TRBJ1-1; D remains unclear. The CDR3 sequence is 13 residues long. V was pared by 3 bases and J by 1 base, with 6 bases between. Germline-derived CDR1 and CDR2 are MRHNA and SNTAGT. In DNA, the CDR3 is TGTGCCAGCAGTGATAACAGGAACACTGAAGCTTTCTTT. Translating it yields CASSDNRNTEAFF.

This clonotype was seen a handful of times. This chain connects TRBV27 to TRBJ2-5; no reliable D call. Germline lookup yields CDR1 MNHEY and CDR2 SMNVEV (reference sequence). The CDR3 is made up of 12 amino acids. Trimming pared 1 base from V and 4 bases from J, leaving 4 bases between. The CDR3 loop is CASSLLGETQYF. CDR3 nucleotide sequence: TGTGCCAGCAGTTTATTGGGAGAGACCCAGTACTTC.

V gene TRBV20-1 combines with J gene TRBJ1-1, with D hard to call. The CDR3 runs 11 residues. Germline V gives CDR1 DFQATT, CDR2 SNEGSKA (reference sequence). V shed 2 bases and J shed 3 bases, with 4 bases lying between them. CDR3 region: CSARMDTEAFF. The CDR3 coding sequence is TGCAGTGCTAGAATGGACACTGAAGCTTTCTTT.

V and J are TRBV12-3 or TRBV12-4 and TRBJ2-3; maybe TRBD1 (6 bases). The CDR3 runs 15 residues. The V end lost 5 bases, the J end lost 3 bases, and 15 bases lay between the germline ends. The CDR3 DNA follows: TGTGCCAGCAGTCCTGGGGGCTGGGGAACAGATACGCAGTATTTT. Protein sequence: CASSPGGWGTDTQYF.

The chain is built from TRBV28 and TRBJ1-2, with 9 bases lining up with TRBD1. CDR1 MDHEN and CDR2 SYDVKM come from the germline V gene. J lost 4 bases, V lost 2 bases, and 2 bases had no gene match. CDR3 length equals 14 residues. The DNA of the CDR3 is TGTGCCAGCAGTTTACTGGGACAGGGCTATGGCTACACCTTC. Encoded protein: CASSLLGQGYGYTF.